Listed below are T cell receptor beta chains from one sample, sequenced in a study of T-cell memory formation after mild COVID-19. One entry per CDR3 protein, called by TCRdb with MiXCR from the 5' RACE reads. The sample records 470,000 or so distinct CDR3 sequences, roughly 18% being singletons. The sample comprised PBMCs or a T cell subset sorted from them (not recorded which). These receptors all come from an adult woman who had mild COVID-19 (a few samples of this study predate the infection). Cell type and time point are not known. CDR3s include the opening cysteine and the closing phenylalanine or tryptophan. The D gene is left open where the match is weak. Not all rows give a size; the values are once, few, many and, for expanded clones, a class.

clone size,D gene,V gene,J gene,CDR3 protein,CDR3 DNA
few,.,TRBV29-1,TRBJ2-5,CSVRGLERETQYF,TGCAGCGTTCGTGGCTTAGAGAGGGAGACCCAGTACTTC
few,TRBD1,TRBV9,TRBJ2-5,CASSVGSEQGAQYF,TGTGCCAGCAGCGTAGGCTCGGAGCAGGGGGCCCAGTACTTC
few,.,TRBV5-1,TRBJ2-5,CASSLAGPETQYF,TGCGCCAGCAGCTTGGCCGGGCCAGAGACCCAGTACTTC
many,.,TRBV12-3/TRBV12-4,TRBJ2-7,CASSPARAYEQYF,TGTGCCAGCAGTCCCGCCAGGGCGTACGAGCAGTACTTC
.,.,TRBV6-5,TRBJ2-3,CASSRRAGGSTDTQYF,TGTGCCAGCAGTCGACGGGCCGGAGGGAGCACAGATACGCAGTATTTT
few,.,TRBV6-1,TRBJ1-2,CASSPDPGAGYGYTF,TGTGCCAGCAGTCCGGACCCGGGGGCTGGCTATGGCTACACCTTC
.,.,TRBV7-9,TRBJ2-1,CASSFGGGAGRYNEQFF,TGTGCCAGCAGCTTCGGGGGCGGGGCTGGTAGGTACAATGAGCAGTTCTTC
.,.,TRBV2,TRBJ2-3,CASSYEAVTDTQYF,TGTGCCAGCTCTTATGAGGCCGTGACAGATACGCAGTATTTT
few,TRBD1,TRBV9,TRBJ1-2,CASSAPPTGDYGYTF,TGTGCCAGCAGCGCGCCCCCGACAGGGGACTATGGCTACACCTTC
.,.,TRBV12-3/TRBV12-4,TRBJ2-7,CASSPGVGQNEQYF,TGTGCCAGCAGCCCCGGGGTGGGCCAGAACGAGCAGTACTTC
few,TRBD1,TRBV14,TRBJ2-7,CASSQGTGGSYEQYF,TGTGCCAGCAGCCAGGGGACAGGGGGATCCTACGAGCAGTACTTC
.,TRBD1,TRBV12-3/TRBV12-4,TRBJ2-7,CASSFWTGEEYEQYF,TGTGCCAGCAGTTTCTGGACAGGGGAGGAATACGAGCAGTACTTC
many,.,TRBV5-1,TRBJ1-2,CASGEPPIRGYTF,TGCGCCAGCGGAGAGCCCCCCATCCGGGGCTACACCTTC
few,.,TRBV28,TRBJ2-3,CASSSNSHPSTDTQYF,TGTGCCAGCAGTTCTAATAGTCACCCTAGCACAGATACGCAGTATTTT
.,.,TRBV11-3,TRBJ2-7,CASSRDKTYEQYF,TGTGCCAGCAGCAGAGACAAAACCTACGAGCAGTACTTC
many,.,TRBV20-1,TRBJ1-2,CSARPYQGSYGYTF,TGCAGTGCTCGACCATACCAGGGGTCCTATGGCTACACCTTC
few,.,TRBV5-1,TRBJ1-5,CASSEGSGQPQHF,TGCGCCAGCAGCGAGGGGTCGGGTCAGCCCCAGCATTTT
.,.,TRBV12-3/TRBV12-4,TRBJ2-6,CASSSQGAVSGANVLTF,TGTGCCAGCAGTTCCCAGGGAGCGGTCTCTGGGGCCAACGTCCTGACTTTC
.,TRBD2,TRBV2,TRBJ2-2,CASSGGGDSGNLPTGELFF,TGTGCCAGCAGTGGGGGAGGGGATAGCGGAAACCTACCCACCGGGGAGCTGTTTTTT
few,.,TRBV21-1,TRBJ1-4,CASSKRSRQVPNEKLFF,TGTGCCAGCAGCAAAAGGAGTCGACAGGTTCCCAATGAAAAACTGTTTTTT
few,.,TRBV12-3/TRBV12-4,TRBJ2-7,CASTHTLRGSEDEQYF,TGTGCCAGCACACACACCCTGCGGGGTAGTGAGGACGAGCAGTACTTC
many,.,TRBV7-9,TRBJ2-5,CASSFSGETQYF,TGTGCCAGCAGCTTTAGCGGAGAGACCCAGTACTTC
.,.,TRBV28,TRBJ2-3,CASSEQGFTDTQYF,TGTGCCAGCAGTGAACAGGGATTCACAGATACGCAGTATTTT
many,.,TRBV9,TRBJ2-3,CASSVGDERDTQYF,TGTGCCAGCAGCGTAGGGGACGAGAGAGATACGCAGTATTTT
many,TRBD2,TRBV10-3,TRBJ2-1,CATEQTSGGEQFF,TGTGCCACCGAGCAGACTAGCGGGGGGGAGCAGTTCTTC
many,.,TRBV7-6,TRBJ1-6,CASSLEGASPLHF,TGTGCCAGCAGCTTAGAGGGTGCTTCACCCCTCCACTTT
.,.,TRBV3-1,TRBJ2-1,CASSPHGYNEQFF,TGTGCCAGCAGCCCTCATGGGTACAATGAGCAGTTCTTC
.,TRBD2,TRBV6-1,TRBJ2-3,CASSGLAGGQDTQYF,TGTGCCAGCAGTGGACTAGCGGGGGGGCAAGATACGCAGTATTTT
.,.,TRBV2,TRBJ2-2,CASSVEGTGLYTGELFF,TGTGCCAGCAGTGTGGAGGGAACAGGGCTGTACACCGGGGAGCTGTTTTTT
few,TRBD2,TRBV29-1,TRBJ2-3,CSVARLAGGFGTDTQYF,TGCAGCGTTGCGCGACTAGCGGGGGGTTTTGGTACAGATACGCAGTATTTT
.,.,TRBV21-1,TRBJ2-7,CASSKGGAGATSYEQYF,TGTGCCAGCAGCAAAGGGGGTGCGGGGGCTACCTCCTACGAGCAGTACTTC
few,.,TRBV11-1,TRBJ2-4,CASSSPPGNIQYF,TGTGCCAGCAGCTCCCCCCCGGGCAACATTCAGTACTTC
many,.,TRBV5-1,TRBJ1-5,CASSLGASNQPQHF,TGTGCCAGCAGCCTAGGGGCCTCCAATCAGCCCCAGCATTTT
many,.,TRBV7-6,TRBJ2-5,CASSFRQETQYF,TGTGCCAGCAGCTTCCGCCAAGAGACCCAGTACTTC
few,TRBD2,TRBV6-2/TRBV6-3,TRBJ2-5,CASSYPRTSGGQETQYF,TGTGCCAGCAGTTATCCCCGGACTAGCGGGGGCCAAGAGACCCAGTACTTC
.,TRBD1,TRBV5-4,TRBJ2-1,CASSSEAGGWSYNEQFF,TGTGCCAGCAGCTCCGAAGCAGGGGGTTGGTCCTACAATGAGCAGTTCTTC
.,TRBD1,TRBV4-3,TRBJ2-7,CASSQWTGFEQYF,TGCGCCAGCAGCCAATGGACAGGGTTCGAGCAGTACTTC
few,.,TRBV2,TRBJ2-4,CASSVELAKNIQYF,TGTGCCAGCAGTGTGGAATTAGCCAAAAACATTCAGTACTTC
many,.,TRBV27,TRBJ2-4,CASSRAGSGSKNIQYF,TGTGCCAGCAGTAGAGCAGGCTCAGGGTCCAAAAACATTCAGTACTTC
.,.,TRBV6-1,TRBJ2-1,CASSEAGGTYNEQFF,TGTGCCAGCAGTGAAGCGGGGGGCACCTACAATGAGCAGTTCTTC
few,.,TRBV14,TRBJ2-7,CASSHTARDYEQYF,TGTGCCAGCAGCCATACGGCAAGGGACTACGAGCAGTACTTC
few,.,TRBV18,TRBJ2-3,CASSPPPVTDTQYF,TGTGCCAGCTCACCTCCCCCAGTGACAGATACGCAGTATTTT
.,.,TRBV7-8,TRBJ2-1,CASSTGLYNEQFF,TGTGCCAGCAGCACGGGACTTTACAATGAGCAGTTCTTC
.,TRBD2,TRBV30,TRBJ2-3,CAWSSGSADTQYF,TGTGCCTGGAGTAGCGGGAGCGCAGATACGCAGTATTTT
.,.,TRBV6-1,TRBJ1-1,CASSEQAHTEAFF,TGTGCCAGCAGTGAACAGGCTCACACTGAAGCTTTCTTT
few,.,TRBV29-1,TRBJ2-5,CSADPGGRRETQYF,TGCAGCGCTGATCCGGGGGGCCGTAGAGAGACCCAGTACTTC
few,TRBD2,TRBV5-6,TRBJ2-1,CASSLAGDLYEQFF,TGTGCCAGCAGCCTAGCGGGAGATCTCTATGAGCAGTTCTTC
.,TRBD2,TRBV19,TRBJ2-1,CASSTLAGGFYNEQFF,TGTGCCAGTAGTACATTAGCGGGGGGTTTCTACAATGAGCAGTTCTTC
.,.,TRBV18,TRBJ1-1,CASSPPQGLANTEAFF,TGTGCCAGCTCACCCCCCCAGGGCTTGGCGAACACTGAAGCTTTCTTT
.,TRBD2,TRBV18,TRBJ2-7,CASSPGREGSYEQYF,TGTGCCAGCTCACCGGGGCGGGAGGGGTCCTACGAGCAGTACTTC
.,.,TRBV3-1,TRBJ1-2,CASSALRGYGYTF,TGTGCCAGCAGCGCTCTAAGGGGCTATGGCTACACCTTC
few,.,TRBV5-1,TRBJ1-2,CASSSGGPNYGYTF,TGCGCCAGCAGCTCCGGGGGACCTAACTATGGCTACACCTTC
few,.,TRBV24-1,TRBJ1-5,CATSEGYSNQPQHF,TGTGCCACCAGTGAGGGATATAGCAATCAGCCCCAGCATTTT
few,.,TRBV7-8,TRBJ2-1,CASSLDHSPKYNEQFF,TGTGCCAGCAGCTTAGATCACTCCCCGAAATACAATGAGCAGTTCTTC
.,.,TRBV7-9,TRBJ1-1,CASKSPPNTEAFF,TGTGCCAGCAAATCGCCACCGAACACTGAAGCTTTCTTT
few,.,TRBV25-1,TRBJ1-2,CASSELQEGYGYTF,TGTGCCAGCAGTGAACTACAAGAGGGGTATGGCTACACCTTC